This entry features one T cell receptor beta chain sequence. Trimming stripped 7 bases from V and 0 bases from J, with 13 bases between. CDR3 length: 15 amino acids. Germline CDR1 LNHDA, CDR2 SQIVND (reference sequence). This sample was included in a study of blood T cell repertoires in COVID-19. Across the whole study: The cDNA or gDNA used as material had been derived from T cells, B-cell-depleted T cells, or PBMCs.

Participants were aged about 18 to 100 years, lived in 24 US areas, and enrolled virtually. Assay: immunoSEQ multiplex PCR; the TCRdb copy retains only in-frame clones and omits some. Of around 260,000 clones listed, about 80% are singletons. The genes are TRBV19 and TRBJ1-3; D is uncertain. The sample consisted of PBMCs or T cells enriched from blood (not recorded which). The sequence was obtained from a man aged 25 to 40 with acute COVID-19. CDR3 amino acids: CASTLVSNSGNTIYF. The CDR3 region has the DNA TGTGCCAGTACGCTCGTCAGTAACTCTGGAAACACCATATATTTT.